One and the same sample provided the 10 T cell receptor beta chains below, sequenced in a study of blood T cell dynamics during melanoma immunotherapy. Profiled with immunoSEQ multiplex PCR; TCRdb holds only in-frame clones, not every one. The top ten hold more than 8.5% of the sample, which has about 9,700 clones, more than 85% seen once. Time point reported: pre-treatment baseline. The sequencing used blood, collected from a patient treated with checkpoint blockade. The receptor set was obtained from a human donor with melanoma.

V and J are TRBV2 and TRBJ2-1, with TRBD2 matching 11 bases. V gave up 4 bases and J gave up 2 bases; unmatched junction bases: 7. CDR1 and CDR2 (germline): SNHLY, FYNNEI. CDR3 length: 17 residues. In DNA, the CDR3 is TGTGCCAGCAGTGGATTTAGCGGGAGGGATACCTACAATGAGCAGTTCTTC. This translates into CASSGFSGRDTYNEQFF.

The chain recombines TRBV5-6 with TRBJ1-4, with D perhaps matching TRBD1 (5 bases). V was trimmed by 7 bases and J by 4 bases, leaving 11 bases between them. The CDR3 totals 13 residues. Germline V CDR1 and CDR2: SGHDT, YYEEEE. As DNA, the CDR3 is TGTGCCAGCGGGGGATTTTATAATGAAAAACTGTTTTTT. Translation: CASGGFYNEKLFF.

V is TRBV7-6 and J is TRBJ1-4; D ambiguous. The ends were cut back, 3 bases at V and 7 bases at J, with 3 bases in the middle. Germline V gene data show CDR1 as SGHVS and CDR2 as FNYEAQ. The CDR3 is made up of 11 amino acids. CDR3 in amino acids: CASSFGEKLFF. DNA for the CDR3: TGTGCCAGCAGCTTCGGTGAAAAACTGTTTTTT.

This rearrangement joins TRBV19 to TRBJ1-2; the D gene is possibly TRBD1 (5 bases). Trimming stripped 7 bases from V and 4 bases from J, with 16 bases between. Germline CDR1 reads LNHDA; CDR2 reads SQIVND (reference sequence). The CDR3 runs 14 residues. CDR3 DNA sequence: TGTGCCAGTACCATCGGGGGAGAAATCTATGGCTACACCTTC. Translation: CASTIGGEIYGYTF.

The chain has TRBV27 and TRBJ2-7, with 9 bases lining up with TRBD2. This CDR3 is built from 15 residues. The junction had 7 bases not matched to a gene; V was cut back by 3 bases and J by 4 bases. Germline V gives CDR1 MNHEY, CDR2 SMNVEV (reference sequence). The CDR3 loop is CASSLGSGRVYEQYF. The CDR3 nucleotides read TGTGCCAGCAGTTTGGGTAGCGGGAGAGTTTACGAGCAGTACTTC.

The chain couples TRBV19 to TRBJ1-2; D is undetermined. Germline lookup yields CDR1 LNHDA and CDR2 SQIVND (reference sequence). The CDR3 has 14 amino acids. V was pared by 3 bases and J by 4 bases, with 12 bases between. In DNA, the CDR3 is TGTGCCAGTAGTATTCCTGGCGGTGCCTATGGCTACACCTTC. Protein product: CASSIPGGAYGYTF.

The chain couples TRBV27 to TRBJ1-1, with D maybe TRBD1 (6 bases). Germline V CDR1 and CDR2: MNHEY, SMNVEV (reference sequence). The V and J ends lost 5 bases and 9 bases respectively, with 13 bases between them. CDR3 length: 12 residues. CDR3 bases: TGTGCCAGCAGTCCCCCAGGGGCCCAAGCTTTCTTT. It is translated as CASSPPGAQAFF.

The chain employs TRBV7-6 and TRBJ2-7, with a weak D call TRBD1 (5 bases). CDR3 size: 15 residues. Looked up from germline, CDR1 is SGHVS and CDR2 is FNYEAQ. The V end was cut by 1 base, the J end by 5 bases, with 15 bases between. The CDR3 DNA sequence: TGTGCCAGCAGCTTAGGGGCAGGGATTTTCGACGAGCAGTACTTC. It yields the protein CASSLGAGIFDEQYF.

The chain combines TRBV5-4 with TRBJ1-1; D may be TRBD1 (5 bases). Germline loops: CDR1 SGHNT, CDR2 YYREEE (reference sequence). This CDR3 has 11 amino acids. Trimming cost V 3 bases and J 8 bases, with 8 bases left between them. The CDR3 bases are TGTGCCAGCAGCTCGGGGGACGAAGCTTTCTTT. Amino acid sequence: CASSSGDEAFF.

This chain's CDR3 is CASSSRLAEKTQYF. As DNA, the CDR3 is TGTGCCAGCAGCTCCCGACTAGCGGAAAAGACCCAGTACTTC. This sequence joins TRBV7-2 and TRBJ2-5; 9 bases are shared with TRBD2. Germline-derived CDR1 and CDR2 are SGHTA and FQGNSA. This CDR3 contains 14 residues. With V trimmed by 4 bases and J by 6 bases, 6 bases remained unmatched.